Reported below is one T cell receptor beta chain. Its specific antigen is unknown. No much larger clonotype is one base removed from it; base qualities were not supplied. This sample was included in a study of blood T cell repertoires in COVID-19 (dated by TCRdb to the early 2020s). Background for the entire study: Samples from collaborators originated in the United States, Italy and Spain and spanned both the acute and convalescent phases of COVID-19. The prospective study material was composed of cDNA or gDNA derived from T cells, B-cell-depleted T cells, or PBMCs. The dataset comprised deeply sampled blood TCRbeta repertoires from subjects exposed to, actively infected with, or recovered from COVID-19. The repertoires were released in a freely available public database meant as a resource for research on the immune response to SARS-CoV-2. Samples came from the ongoing ImmuneRACE study (first 160 participants) plus 1,254 subjects from 6 global collaborators. Sample metadata almost always included a de-identified subject ID, COVID-19 status, age in years and sex. Where available, HLA class I and class II types were obtained from metadata supplied by the sample provider rather than from assay-based typing. What the study reported, not specific to this receptor: How much clinical and demographic metadata was included differed by source and by participant, and the metadata was provided uncurated.

Collaborating institutions collected whole blood in K2EDTA tubes following their own protocols. For TCRbeta analysis, collaborators shipped samples as frozen whole blood, isolated PBMCs, or DNA extracted from either of those sample types. TCRbeta CDR3 regions were amplified from genomic DNA by means of the immunoSEQ Assay, a bias-controlled multiplex PCR. On the authors' methods: The number of nucleated cells in each sample was estimated by amplification of reference gene primers within the assay. To quantify the absolute abundance of each unique TCRbeta CDR3 rearrangement, sequence reads were collapsed and filtered. For each sample, productive Simpson clonality was calculated by taking the square root of Simpson's diversity index across productive rearrangements. This is the immuneACCESS table as TCRdb keeps it, with only in-frame sequences that have V and J called. A part of the clones is gone; compared with another copy, unresolved V genes explain less than half, and the rest is unexplained. Clonal size and the V and J genes are those of that table, whereas D and trimming came from the DNA. In all, the sample holds under 350,000 clones, and more than 85% of those were seen once. Approximately 4.6% of the sample is held by the ten biggest clonotypes.

At the junction V is shortened by 3 bases and J by 1 base; bases outside the gene matches: 7. CDR1 and CDR2 are drawn from the germline V gene: SGHTA, FQGNSA. The CDR3 numbers 16 residues from cysteine through phenylalanine. CDR3 DNA only is kept here, 48 bases in frame from base 1. The clonotype originates from a man aged 40-55 years with acute or convalescent COVID-19. The sample comprised peripheral blood. The chain is encoded by TRBV7-2 joined to TRBJ2-3; TRBD2 fits 7 bases in the junction. CDR3 loop: CASSFMTSFGTDTQYF. The nucleotide sequence reads TGTGCCAGCAGCTTTATGACTAGCTTCGGCACAGATACGCAGTATTTT. Extended through the reference TRBV7-2 and TRBJ2-3 proteins, this CDR3 yields the full variable domain: GAGVSQSPSNKVTEKGKDVELRCDPISGHTALYWYRQSLGQGLEFLIYFQGNSAPDKSGLPSDRFSAERTGGSVSTLTIQRTQQEDSAVYLCASSFMTSFGTDTQYFGPGTRLTVL.